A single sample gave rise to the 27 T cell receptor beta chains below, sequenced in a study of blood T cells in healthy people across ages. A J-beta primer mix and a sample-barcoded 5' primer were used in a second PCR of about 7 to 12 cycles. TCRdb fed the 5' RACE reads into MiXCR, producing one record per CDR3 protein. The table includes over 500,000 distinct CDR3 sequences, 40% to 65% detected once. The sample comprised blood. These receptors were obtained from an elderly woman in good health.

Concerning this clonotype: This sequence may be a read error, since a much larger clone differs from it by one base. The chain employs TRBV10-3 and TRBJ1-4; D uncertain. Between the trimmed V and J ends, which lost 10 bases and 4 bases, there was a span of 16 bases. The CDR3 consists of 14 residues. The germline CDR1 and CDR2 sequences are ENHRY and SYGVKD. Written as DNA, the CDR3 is TGTGCCACCCGGATGGACTGTAGTAATGAAAAACTGTTTTTT. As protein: CATRMDCSNEKLFF.

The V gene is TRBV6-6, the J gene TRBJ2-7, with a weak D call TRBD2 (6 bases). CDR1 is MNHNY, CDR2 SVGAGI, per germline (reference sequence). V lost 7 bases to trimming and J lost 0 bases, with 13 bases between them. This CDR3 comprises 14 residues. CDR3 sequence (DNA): TGTGCCAGCATATACGGAGGGAGCTCCTACGAGCAGTACTTC. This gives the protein CASIYGGSSYEQYF.

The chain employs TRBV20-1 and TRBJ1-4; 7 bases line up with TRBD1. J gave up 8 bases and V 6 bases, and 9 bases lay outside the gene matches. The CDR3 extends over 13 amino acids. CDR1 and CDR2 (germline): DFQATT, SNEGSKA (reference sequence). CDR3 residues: CSASPGGGEKLFF. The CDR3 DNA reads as TGCAGTGCCAGCCCAGGGGGAGGGGAAAAACTGTTTTTT.

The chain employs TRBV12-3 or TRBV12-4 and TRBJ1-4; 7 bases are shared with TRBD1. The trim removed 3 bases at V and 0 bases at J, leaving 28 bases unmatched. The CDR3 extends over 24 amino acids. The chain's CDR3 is CASSFLLQTGQRPLTDSTNEKLFF. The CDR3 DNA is TGTGCCAGCAGTTTCCTCCTTCAGACGGGACAGAGACCACTTACCGATTCAACTAATGAAAAACTGTTTTTT.

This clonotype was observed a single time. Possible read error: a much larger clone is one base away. CDR3 coding DNA: TGCAGCGTTGAGGGCGGGAGGGCATCAGAGACCCAGAACTTC. As protein: CSVEGGRASETQNF. This chain links TRBV29-1 with TRBJ2-5; 9 bases are shared with TRBD2. The CDR3 length is 14 residues. Per germline, CDR1 SQVTM and CDR2 ANQGSEA.

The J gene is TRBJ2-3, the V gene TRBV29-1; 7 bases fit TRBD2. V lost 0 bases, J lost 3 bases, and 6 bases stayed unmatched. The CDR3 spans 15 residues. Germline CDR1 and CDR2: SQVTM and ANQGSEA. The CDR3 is CSVEEPGRKTDTQYF. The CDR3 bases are TGCAGCGTTGAAGAACCCGGGAGGAAGACAGATACGCAGTATTTT.

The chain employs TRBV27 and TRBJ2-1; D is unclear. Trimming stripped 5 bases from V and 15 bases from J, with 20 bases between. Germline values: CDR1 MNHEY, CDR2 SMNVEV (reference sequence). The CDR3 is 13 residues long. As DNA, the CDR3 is TGTGCCAGCAGTGCTGTACTCCAAGTGCCTCGGTTCTTC. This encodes CASSAVLQVPRFF.

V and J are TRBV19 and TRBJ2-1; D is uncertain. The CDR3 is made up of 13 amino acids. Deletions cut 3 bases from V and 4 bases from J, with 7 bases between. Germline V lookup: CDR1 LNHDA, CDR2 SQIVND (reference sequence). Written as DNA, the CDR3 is TGTGCCAGTAGTATGGACCAATACAATGAGCAGTTCTTC. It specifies CASSMDQYNEQFF.

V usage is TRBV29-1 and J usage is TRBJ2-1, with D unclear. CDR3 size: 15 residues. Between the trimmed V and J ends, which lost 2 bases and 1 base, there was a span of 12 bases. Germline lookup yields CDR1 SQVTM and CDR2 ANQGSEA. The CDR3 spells CSVESESRSYNEQFF. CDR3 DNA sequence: TGCAGCGTTGAATCCGAGTCACGATCCTACAATGAGCAGTTCTTC.

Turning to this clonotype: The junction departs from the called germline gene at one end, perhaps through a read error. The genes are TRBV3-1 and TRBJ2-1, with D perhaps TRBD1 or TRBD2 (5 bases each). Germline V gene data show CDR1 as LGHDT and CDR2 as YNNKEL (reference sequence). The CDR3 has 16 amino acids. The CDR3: CTSSQDPGSSYNEQFF. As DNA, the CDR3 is TGTACCAGCAGCCAAGATCCAGGGAGCTCCTACAATGAGCAGTTCTTC.

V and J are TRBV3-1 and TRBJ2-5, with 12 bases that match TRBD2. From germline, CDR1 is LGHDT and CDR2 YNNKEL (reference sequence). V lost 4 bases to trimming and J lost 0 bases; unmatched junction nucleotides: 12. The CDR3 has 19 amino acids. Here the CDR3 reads CASSLYRTSGTLYQETQYF. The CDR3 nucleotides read TGTGCCAGCAGCCTCTACCGGACTAGCGGGACCCTGTACCAAGAGACCCAGTACTTC.

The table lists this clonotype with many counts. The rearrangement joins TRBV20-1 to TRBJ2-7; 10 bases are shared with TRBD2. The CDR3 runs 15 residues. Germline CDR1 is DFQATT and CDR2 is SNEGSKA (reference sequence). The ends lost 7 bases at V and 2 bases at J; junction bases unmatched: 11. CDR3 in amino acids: CSGLAGALAPYEQYF. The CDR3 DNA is TGCAGTGGGCTAGCGGGAGCTTTAGCCCCCTACGAGCAGTACTTC.

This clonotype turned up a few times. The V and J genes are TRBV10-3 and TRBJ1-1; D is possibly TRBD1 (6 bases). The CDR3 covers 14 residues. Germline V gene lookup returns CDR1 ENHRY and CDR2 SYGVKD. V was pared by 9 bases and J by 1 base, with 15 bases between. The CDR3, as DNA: TGTGCCATGTCCAGGGGAAAGAAGAACACTGAAGCTTTCTTT. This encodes CAMSRGKKNTEAFF.

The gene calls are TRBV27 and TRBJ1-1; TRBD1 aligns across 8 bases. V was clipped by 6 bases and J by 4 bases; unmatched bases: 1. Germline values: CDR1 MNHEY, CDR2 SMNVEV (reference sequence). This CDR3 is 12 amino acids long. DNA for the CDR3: TGTGCCAGCAGGACAGGGGTCACTGAAGCTTTCTTT. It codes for CASRTGVTEAFF.

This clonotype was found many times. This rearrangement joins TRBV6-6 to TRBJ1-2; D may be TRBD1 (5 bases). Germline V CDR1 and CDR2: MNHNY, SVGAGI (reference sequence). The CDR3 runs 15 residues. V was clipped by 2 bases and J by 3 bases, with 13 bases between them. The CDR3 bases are TGTGCCAGCAGTTACCCCACGTGGGACGACTATGGCTACACCTTC. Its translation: CASSYPTWDDYGYTF.

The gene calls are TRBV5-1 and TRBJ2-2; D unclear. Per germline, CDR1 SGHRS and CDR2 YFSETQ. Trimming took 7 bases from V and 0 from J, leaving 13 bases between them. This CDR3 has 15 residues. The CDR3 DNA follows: TGCGCCAGCGGAGATAAAGCCCCGAACACCGGGGAGCTGTTTTTT. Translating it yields CASGDKAPNTGELFF. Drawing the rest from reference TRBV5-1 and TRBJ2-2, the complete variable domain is KAGVTQTPRYLIKTRGQQVTLSCSPISGHRSVSWYQQTPGQGLQFLFEYFSETQRNKGNFPGRFSGRQFSNSRSEMNVSTLELGDSALYLCASGDKAPNTGELFFGEGSRLTVL.

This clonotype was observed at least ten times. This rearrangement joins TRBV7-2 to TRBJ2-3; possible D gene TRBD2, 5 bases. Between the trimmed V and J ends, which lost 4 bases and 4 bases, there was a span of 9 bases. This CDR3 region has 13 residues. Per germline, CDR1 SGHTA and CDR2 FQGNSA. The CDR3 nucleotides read TGTGCCAGCAGCTCCACGGACTCAGATACGCAGTATTTT. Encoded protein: CASSSTDSDTQYF.

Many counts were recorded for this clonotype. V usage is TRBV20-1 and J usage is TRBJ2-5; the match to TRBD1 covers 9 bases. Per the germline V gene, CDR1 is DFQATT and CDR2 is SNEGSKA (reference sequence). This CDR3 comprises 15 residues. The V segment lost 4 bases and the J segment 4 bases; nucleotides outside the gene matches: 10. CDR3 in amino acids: CSATHQGQGIETQYF. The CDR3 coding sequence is TGCAGTGCTACACACCAGGGACAGGGAATAGAGACCCAGTACTTC.

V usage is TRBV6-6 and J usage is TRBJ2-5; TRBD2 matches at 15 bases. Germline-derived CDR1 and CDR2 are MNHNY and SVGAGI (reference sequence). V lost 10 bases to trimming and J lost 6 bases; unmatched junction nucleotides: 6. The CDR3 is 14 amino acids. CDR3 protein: CANSGLAGGKTQYF. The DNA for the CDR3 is TGTGCCAACTCAGGACTAGCGGGGGGGAAGACCCAGTACTTC.

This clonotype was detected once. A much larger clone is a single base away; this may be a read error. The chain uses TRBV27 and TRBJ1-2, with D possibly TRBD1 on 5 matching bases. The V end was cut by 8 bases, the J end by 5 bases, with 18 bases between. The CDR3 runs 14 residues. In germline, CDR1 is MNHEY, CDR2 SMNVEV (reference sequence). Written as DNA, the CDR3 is TGTGCCAGCGGTCCCCGGGACGGAATTTATGGCTACACCTTC. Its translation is CASGPRDGIYGYTF.

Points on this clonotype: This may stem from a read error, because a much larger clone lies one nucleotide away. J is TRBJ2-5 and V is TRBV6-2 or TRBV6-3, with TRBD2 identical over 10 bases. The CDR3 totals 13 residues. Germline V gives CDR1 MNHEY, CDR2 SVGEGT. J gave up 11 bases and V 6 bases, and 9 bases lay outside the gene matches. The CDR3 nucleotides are TGTGCCAGCAGGAGGACTAGCGGCAATGAGCAGTACTTC. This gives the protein CASRRTSGNEQYF.

For the CDR3, the DNA is TGCAGCGTGAAGATCTTGAACACTGAAGCTTTCTTT. It translates to CSVKILNTEAFF. The rearrangement links TRBV29-1 to TRBJ1-1; D is unclear. The CDR3 is 12 amino acids. Looked up from germline, CDR1 is SQVTM and CDR2 is ANQGSEA. Trimming left V 6 bases short and J 0 bases short, with 8 bases between.

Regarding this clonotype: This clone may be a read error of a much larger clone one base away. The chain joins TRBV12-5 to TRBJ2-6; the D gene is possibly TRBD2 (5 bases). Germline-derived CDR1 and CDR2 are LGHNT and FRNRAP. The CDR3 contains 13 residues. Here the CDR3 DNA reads TGTACTAGTGCCTATTCTGGGGCCAACGTCCTGACTTTC. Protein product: CTSAYSGANVLTF. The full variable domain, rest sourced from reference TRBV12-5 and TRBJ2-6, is DARVTQTPRHKVTEMGQEVTMRCQPILGHNTVFWYRQTMMQGLELLAYFRNRAPLDDSGMPKDRFSAEMPDATLATLKIQPSEPRDSAVYFCTSAYSGANVLTFGAGSRLTVL.

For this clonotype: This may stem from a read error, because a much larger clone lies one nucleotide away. The CDR3 spells CASSFLGTMESTYNEQYF. DNA of the CDR3: TGTGCCAGCAGTTTCCTGGGGACTATGGAGTCTACCTACAATGAGCAGTACTTC. This sequence joins TRBV27 and TRBJ2-1, with 7 positions matching TRBD2. With the DNA end fitting TRBJ2-7 better, the J assignment may be wrong. The CDR3 has 18 amino acids. Germline CDR1 and CDR2: MNHEY and SMNVEV (reference sequence).

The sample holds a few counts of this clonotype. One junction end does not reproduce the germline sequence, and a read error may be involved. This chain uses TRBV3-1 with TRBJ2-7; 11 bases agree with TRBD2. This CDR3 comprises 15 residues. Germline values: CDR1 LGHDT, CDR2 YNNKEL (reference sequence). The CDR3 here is CAGSPRLAGIYEQYF. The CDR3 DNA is TGTGCCGGCAGCCCTCGACTAGCGGGAATCTACGAGCAGTACTTC.

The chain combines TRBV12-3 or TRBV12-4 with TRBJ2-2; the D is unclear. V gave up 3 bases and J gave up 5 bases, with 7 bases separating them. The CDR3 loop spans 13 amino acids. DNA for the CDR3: TGTGCCAGCAGTTTGATGGGAACCGGGGAGCTGTTTTTT. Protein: CASSLMGTGELFF.

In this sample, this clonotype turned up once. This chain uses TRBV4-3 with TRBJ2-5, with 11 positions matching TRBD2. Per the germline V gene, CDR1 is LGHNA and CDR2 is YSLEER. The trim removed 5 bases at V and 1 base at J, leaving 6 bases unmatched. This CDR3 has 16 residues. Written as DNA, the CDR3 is TGCGCCAGCAGCTACTGGACTAGCGGGCTCCAAGAGACCCAGTACTTC. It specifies CASSYWTSGLQETQYF.